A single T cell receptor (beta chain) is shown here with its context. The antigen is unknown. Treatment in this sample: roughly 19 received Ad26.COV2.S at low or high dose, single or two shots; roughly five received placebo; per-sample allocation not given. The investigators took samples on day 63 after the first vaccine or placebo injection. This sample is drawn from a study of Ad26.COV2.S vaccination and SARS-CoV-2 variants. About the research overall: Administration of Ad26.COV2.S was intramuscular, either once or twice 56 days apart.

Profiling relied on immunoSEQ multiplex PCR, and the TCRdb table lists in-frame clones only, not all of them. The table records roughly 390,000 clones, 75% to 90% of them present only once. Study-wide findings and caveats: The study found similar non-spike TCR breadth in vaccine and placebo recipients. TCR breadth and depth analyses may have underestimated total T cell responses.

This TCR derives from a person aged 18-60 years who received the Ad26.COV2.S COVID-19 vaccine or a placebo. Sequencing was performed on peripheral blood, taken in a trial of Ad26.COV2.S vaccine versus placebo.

CDR3 region: CSVPQGAMINEQFF. The CDR3 DNA reads as TGCAGCGTGCCACAGGGGGCAATGATCAATGAGCAGTTCTTC. The chain has TRBV29-1 and TRBJ2-1, with 9 bases that match TRBD1. CDR1 and CDR2 (germline): SQVTM, ANQGSEA. The V segment lost 6 bases and the J segment 6 bases; nucleotides outside the gene matches: 9. This CDR3 contains 14 residues.